This TCR beta chain was captured in a study of cytomegalovirus exposure and HLA in healthy donors. For the study at large: Findings of an earlier analysis included about 100 million unique TCR beta sequences from 190 million or so T cells. Of the donors genotyped, 300 to 500 in all, 75% to 90% fell in the Caucasian-associated ancestry cluster.

A remark on this clone: Its antigen remains unidentified.

Study-level points and caveats: One later analysis reportedly identified an Asian-associated ancestry cluster that showed fewer N-insertions than the roughly 700-donor mean.

The V gene end was trimmed by 0 bases and the J gene end by 1 base; junction bases not matched to a gene: 7. Germline V CDR1 and CDR2: ENHRY, SYGVKD. CDR3 size: 17 residues. Amplification used 60 Vbeta primers and 13 Jbeta primers. TCRdb keeps only in-frame clones here, not all; method: immunoSEQ multiplex PCR. The sample yields fewer than 250,000 clones, around four fifths seen once. The clonotype originates from a man between 40 and 49 years old in good health and CMV-seropositive. This chain uses TRBV10-3 with TRBJ2-7; TRBD2 matches 9 bases. The sequenced sample was PBMCs. The CDR3 is CAISESGRLAGSYEQYF. The CDR3 DNA sequence: TGTGCCATCAGTGAGTCGGGGAGGCTAGCGGGGTCCTACGAGCAGTACTTC.